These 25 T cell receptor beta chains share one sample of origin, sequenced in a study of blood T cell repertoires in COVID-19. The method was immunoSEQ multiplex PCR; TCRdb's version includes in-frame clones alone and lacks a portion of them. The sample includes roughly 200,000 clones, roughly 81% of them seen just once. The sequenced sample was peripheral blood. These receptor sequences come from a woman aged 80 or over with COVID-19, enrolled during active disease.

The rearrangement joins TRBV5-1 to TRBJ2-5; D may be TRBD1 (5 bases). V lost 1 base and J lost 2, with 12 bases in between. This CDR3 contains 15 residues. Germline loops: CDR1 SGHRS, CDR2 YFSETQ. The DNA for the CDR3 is TGCGCCAGCAGCTTGAGTTTTCCAGGGCAAGAGACCCAGTACTTC. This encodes CASSLSFPGQETQYF.

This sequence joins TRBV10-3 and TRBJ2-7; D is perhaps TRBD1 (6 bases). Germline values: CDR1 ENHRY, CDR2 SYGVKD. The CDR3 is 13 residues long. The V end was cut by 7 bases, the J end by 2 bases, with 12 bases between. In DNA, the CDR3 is TGTGCCATCATTCGGGACACGACCTACGAGCAGTACTTC. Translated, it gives CAIIRDTTYEQYF.

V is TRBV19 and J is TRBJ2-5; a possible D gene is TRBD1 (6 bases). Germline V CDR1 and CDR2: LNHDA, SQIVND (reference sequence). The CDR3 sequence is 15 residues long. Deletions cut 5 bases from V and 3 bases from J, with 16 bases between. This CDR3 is CASSVGGHIKETQYF. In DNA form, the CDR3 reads TGTGCCAGTAGTGTTGGGGGACACATAAAAGAGACCCAGTACTTC.

This CDR3 is CASGDSSSYNEQFF. Written as DNA, the CDR3 is TGTGCTAGTGGGGACAGTAGCTCCTACAATGAGCAGTTCTTC. V gene TRBV12-5 combines with J gene TRBJ2-1; D might be TRBD1 (6 bases). Trimming removed 6 bases from V and 0 bases from J, with 9 bases in between. CDR1 and CDR2 from the germline V gene are LGHNT and FRNRAP. The CDR3 contains 14 residues. Supplemented by reference TRBV12-5 and TRBJ2-1, the full variable domain reads DARVTQTPRHKVTEMGQEVTMRCQPILGHNTVFWYRQTMMQGLELLAYFRNRAPLDDSGMPKDRFSAEMPDATLATLKIQPSEPRDSAVYFCASGDSSSYNEQFFGPGTRLTVL.

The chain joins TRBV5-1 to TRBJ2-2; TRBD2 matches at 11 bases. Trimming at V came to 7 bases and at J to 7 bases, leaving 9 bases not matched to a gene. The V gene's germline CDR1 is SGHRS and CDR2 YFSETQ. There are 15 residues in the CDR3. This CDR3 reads CASGSLAGASGELFF. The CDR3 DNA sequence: TGCGCCAGCGGATCACTAGCGGGGGCTAGCGGGGAGCTGTTTTTT.

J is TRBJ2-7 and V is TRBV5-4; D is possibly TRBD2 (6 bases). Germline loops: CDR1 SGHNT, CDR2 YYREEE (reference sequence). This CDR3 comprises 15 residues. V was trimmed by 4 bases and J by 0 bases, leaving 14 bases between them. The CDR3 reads CASSEKRRGSYEQYF. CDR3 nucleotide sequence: TGTGCCAGCAGCGAAAAGCGGAGGGGCTCCTACGAGCAGTACTTC.

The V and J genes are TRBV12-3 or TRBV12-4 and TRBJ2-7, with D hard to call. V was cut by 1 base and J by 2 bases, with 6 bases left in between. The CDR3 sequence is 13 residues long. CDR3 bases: TGTGCCAGCAGTTTAGGTTTCGCCTACGAGCAGTACTTC. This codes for CASSLGFAYEQYF.

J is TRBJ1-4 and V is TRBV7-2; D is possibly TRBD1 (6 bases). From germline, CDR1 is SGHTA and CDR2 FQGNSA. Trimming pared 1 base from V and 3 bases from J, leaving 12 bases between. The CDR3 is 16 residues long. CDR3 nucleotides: TGTGCCAGCAGCTTAGGGACAGTCCGGGCTAATGAAAAACTGTTTTTT. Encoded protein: CASSLGTVRANEKLFF.

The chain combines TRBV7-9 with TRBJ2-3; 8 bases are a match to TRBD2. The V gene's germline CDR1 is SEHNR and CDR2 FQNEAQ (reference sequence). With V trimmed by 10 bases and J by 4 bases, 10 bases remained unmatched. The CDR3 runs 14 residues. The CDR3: CATTPRGGPDTQYF. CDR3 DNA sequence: TGTGCCACTACCCCCCGGGGGGGCCCAGATACGCAGTATTTT.

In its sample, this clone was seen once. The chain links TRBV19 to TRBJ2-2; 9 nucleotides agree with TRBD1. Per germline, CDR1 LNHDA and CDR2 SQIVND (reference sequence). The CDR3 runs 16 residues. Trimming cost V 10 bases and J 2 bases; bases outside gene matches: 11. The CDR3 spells CATSGQGRGNTGELFF. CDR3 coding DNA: TGTGCCACCTCCGGACAGGGGAGAGGTAACACCGGGGAGCTGTTTTTT.

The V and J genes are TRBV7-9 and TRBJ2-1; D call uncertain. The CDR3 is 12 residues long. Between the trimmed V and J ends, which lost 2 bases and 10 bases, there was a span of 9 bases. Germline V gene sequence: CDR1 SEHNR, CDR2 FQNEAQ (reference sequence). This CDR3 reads CASSLSRSEQFF. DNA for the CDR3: TGTGCCAGCAGCTTATCTAGGAGCGAGCAGTTCTTC. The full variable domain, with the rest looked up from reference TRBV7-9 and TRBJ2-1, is DTGVSQNPRHKITKRGQNVTFRCDPISEHNRLYWYRQTLGQGPEFLTYFQNEAQLEKSRLLSDRFSAERPKGSFSTLEIQRTEQGDSAMYLCASSLSRSEQFFGPGTRLTVL.

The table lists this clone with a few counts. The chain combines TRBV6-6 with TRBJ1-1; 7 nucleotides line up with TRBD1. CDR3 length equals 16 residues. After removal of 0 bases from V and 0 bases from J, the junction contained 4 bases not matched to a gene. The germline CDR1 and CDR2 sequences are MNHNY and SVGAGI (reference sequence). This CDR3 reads CASSYSGQGVNTEAFF. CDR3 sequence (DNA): TGTGCCAGCAGTTACTCGGGGCAGGGGGTGAACACTGAAGCTTTCTTT.

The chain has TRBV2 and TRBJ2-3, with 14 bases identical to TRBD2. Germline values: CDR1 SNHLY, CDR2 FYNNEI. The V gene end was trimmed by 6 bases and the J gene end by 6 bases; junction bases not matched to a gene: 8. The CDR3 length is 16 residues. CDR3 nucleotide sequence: TGTGCCAGCAGACCGGGACTAGCGGGAGACCTGGATACGCAGTATTTT. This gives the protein CASRPGLAGDLDTQYF.

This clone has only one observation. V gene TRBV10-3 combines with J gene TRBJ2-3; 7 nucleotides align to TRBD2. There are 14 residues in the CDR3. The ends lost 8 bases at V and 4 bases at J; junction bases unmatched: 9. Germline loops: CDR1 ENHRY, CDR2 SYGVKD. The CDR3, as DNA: TGTGCCATCGGGAGCGGGGTCCCCCCAGATACGCAGTATTTT. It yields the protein CAIGSGVPPDTQYF.

CDR3 bases: TGTGCCAGCAGTTTAGACAGGGGGCCTTCACCCCTCCACTTT. Amino acids: CASSLDRGPSPLHF. The chain is built from TRBV27 and TRBJ1-6; 10 positions agree with TRBD1. Looked up from germline, CDR1 is MNHEY and CDR2 is SMNVEV (reference sequence). V lost 2 bases and J lost 9; bases outside the gene matches: 1. The CDR3 runs to 14 residues.

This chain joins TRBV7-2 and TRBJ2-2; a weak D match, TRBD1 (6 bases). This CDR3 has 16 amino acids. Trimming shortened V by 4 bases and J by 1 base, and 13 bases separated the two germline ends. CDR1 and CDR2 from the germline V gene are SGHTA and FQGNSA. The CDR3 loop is CASSSRQAMNTGELFF. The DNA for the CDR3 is TGTGCCAGCAGCTCCAGACAGGCTATGAACACCGGGGAGCTGTTTTTT.

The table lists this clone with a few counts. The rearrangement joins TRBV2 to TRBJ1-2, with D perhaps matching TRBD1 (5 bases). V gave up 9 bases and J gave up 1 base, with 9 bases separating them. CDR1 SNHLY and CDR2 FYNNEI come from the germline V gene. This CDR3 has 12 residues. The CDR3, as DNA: TGTGCCAGACAGGACGGTAACTATGGCTACACCTTC. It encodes CARQDGNYGYTF.

Written as DNA, the CDR3 is TGTGCCTGGAGTCCGGACAGGGACCAGCCCCAGCATTTT. Protein sequence: CAWSPDRDQPQHF. The V gene is TRBV30, the J gene TRBJ1-5; TRBD1 matches 8 bases. Germline V lookup: CDR1 GTSNPN, CDR2 SVGIG (reference sequence). This CDR3 contains 13 residues. Trimming took 2 bases from V and 7 from J; bases not matched to a gene: 4.

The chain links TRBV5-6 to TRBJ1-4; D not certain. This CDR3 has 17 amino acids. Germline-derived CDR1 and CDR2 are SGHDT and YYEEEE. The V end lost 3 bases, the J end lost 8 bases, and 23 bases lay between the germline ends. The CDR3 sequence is CASSYRRSRRAGEKLFF. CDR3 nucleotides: TGTGCCAGCAGCTATCGGAGGTCGAGGAGGGCGGGGGAAAAACTGTTTTTT.

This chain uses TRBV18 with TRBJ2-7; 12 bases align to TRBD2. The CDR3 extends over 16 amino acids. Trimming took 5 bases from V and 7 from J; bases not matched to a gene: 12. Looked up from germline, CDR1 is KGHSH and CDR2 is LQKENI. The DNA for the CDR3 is TGTGCCAGCTCATCCCCGACTAGCGGGAGATCGGGGGAGCAGTACTTC. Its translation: CASSSPTSGRSGEQYF.

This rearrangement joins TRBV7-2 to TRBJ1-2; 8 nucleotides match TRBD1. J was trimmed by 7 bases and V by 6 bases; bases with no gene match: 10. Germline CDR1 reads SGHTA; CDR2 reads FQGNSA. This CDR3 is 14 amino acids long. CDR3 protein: CASSQGQARTGYTF. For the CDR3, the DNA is TGTGCCAGCAGTCAGGGACAGGCAAGGACTGGCTACACCTTC.

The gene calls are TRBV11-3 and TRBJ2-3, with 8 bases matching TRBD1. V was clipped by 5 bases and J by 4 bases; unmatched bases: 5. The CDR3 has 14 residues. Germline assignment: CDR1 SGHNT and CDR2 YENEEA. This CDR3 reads CASSAGTGADTQYF. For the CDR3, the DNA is TGTGCCAGCAGCGCCGGGACAGGCGCAGATACGCAGTATTTT.

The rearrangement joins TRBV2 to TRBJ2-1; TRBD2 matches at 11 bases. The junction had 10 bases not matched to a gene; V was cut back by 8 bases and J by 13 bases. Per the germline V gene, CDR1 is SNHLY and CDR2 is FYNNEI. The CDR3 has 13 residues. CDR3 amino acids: CASALAGGSGQFF. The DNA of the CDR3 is TGTGCCAGCGCCCTAGCGGGGGGTTCCGGACAGTTCTTC.

The DNA for the CDR3 is TGTGCCAGCAGTCCGGCCGGGACTAGCCTTTCTCTTATTCCTTACGAGCAGTACTTC. Translation gives CASSPAGTSLSLIPYEQYF. This sequence joins TRBV27 and TRBJ2-7; TRBD2 matches at 9 bases. Germline V CDR1 and CDR2: MNHEY, SMNVEV (reference sequence). The ends lost 5 bases at V and 4 bases at J; junction bases unmatched: 21. CDR3 size: 19 residues.

The CDR3 nucleotides read TGTGCCAGCAGCTTGGAGCCGGGACAGCTATCCTACGAGCAGTACTTC. Translating gives CASSLEPGQLSYEQYF. V usage is TRBV5-5 and J usage is TRBJ2-7; 7 bases map to TRBD1. The CDR3 runs to 16 residues. Unmatched junction bases numbered 7, after V lost 0 bases and J lost 1 base. Per the germline V gene, CDR1 is SGHKS and CDR2 is YYEKEE (reference sequence).